These T cell receptor beta chains were read from a single sample in a study of T cell changes during pregnancy in multiple sclerosis. TCRdb's table, derived via immunoSEQ multiplex PCR, lists solely in-frame clones and lacks some. In the table there are approximately 53,000 clones, approximately 92% of which are singletons. The specimen comprised CD4+ T cells from peripheral blood mononuclear cells, sampled in the third trimester of pregnancy. Receptors originate from a female donor with multiple sclerosis, enrolled in a pregnancy study. Each CDR3 is given with its conserved first and last residue. A D gene is named only where the DNA matches it firmly. The size of a clone is reported for some rows only, either as once, few or many, or as a class for expanded clones.

size: -
D: -
J: TRBJ1-1
V: TRBV6-5
DNA: TGTGCCAGCATTCCCCCGGGGGGCCTAAGGGCTGAAGCTTTCTTT
CDR3: CASIPPGGLRAEAFF

size: -
D: TRBD1
J: TRBJ1-5
V: TRBV29-1
DNA: TGCAGCGTTGAAGAAGGGGGCGGGGATCAGCCCCAGCATTTT
CDR3: CSVEEGGGDQPQHF

size: -
D: TRBD2
J: TRBJ2-5
V: TRBV5-1
DNA: TGCGCCAGCAGTACGACTAGCGGGGGGTCACAAGAGACCCAGTACTTC
CDR3: CASSTTSGGSQETQYF

size: -
D: -
J: TRBJ1-5
V: TRBV7-2
DNA: TGTGCCAGCAGCTTAGCGCAGGGGACCCAGGGGCCCCAGCATTTT
CDR3: CASSLAQGTQGPQHF

size: -
D: -
J: TRBJ1-5
V: TRBV4-3
DNA: TGCGCCAGCAGCTTGGAGCTCGGAAATCAGCCCCAGCATTTT
CDR3: CASSLELGNQPQHF

size: -
D: TRBD1
J: TRBJ1-1
V: TRBV5-1
DNA: TGCGCCAGCAGCCCAGAGGGGGCGAGGGGTGAAGCTTTCTTT
CDR3: CASSPEGARGEAFF

size: -
D: TRBD1
J: TRBJ1-5
V: TRBV2
DNA: TGTGCCAGCAGTGCCCGTACAGGGGACGGTCAGCCCCAGCATTTT
CDR3: CASSARTGDGQPQHF

size: -
D: -
J: TRBJ1-1
V: TRBV7-2
DNA: TGTGCCAGCAGCGCAGAAGGGGGGAACACTGAAGCTTTCTTT
CDR3: CASSAEGGNTEAFF

size: -
D: -
J: TRBJ1-6
V: TRBV7-8
DNA: TGTGCCAGCAGCTTACAGCGGGGAGAATCACCCCTCCACTTT
CDR3: CASSLQRGESPLHF

size: -
D: TRBD1
J: TRBJ1-1
V: TRBV11-3
DNA: TGTGCCAGCAGCCCAACGGTACAGGGGACTGAAGCTTTCTTT
CDR3: CASSPTVQGTEAFF

size: -
D: -
J: TRBJ2-3
V: TRBV4-3
DNA: TGCGCCAGCAGCCAAGATTCCCGTAGCACAGATACGCAGTATTTT
CDR3: CASSQDSRSTDTQYF

size: once
D: TRBD1
J: TRBJ1-2
V: TRBV5-4
DNA: TGTGCCAGCGGACAGGGGGCCCTTAACTATGGCTACACCTTC
CDR3: CASGQGALNYGYTF

size: -
D: -
J: TRBJ1-4
V: TRBV4-3
DNA: TGCGCCAGCAGCCAAGACTCAACTCGCGAAAAACTGTTTTTT
CDR3: CASSQDSTREKLFF

size: once
D: TRBD2
J: TRBJ2-3
V: TRBV11-3
DNA: TGTGCCAGCAGCTTAGGAGCGGGGAGAGGGACAGATACGCAGTATTTT
CDR3: CASSLGAGRGTDTQYF

size: once
D: -
J: TRBJ2-5
V: TRBV9
DNA: TGTGCCAGCAGCGTAGGAGGGGGATGGGGCGCGGAGACCCAGTACTTC
CDR3: CASSVGGGWGAETQYF

size: -
D: -
J: TRBJ2-2
V: TRBV11-1
DNA: TGTGCCAGCAGCTGGGCAGGGTCCGGGGAGCTGTTTTTT
CDR3: CASSWAGSGELFF

size: -
D: -
J: TRBJ1-2
V: TRBV15
DNA: TGTGCCACCAGAAGAGACGGTAGAGGGAGCACTAACTATGGCTACACCTTC
CDR3: CATRRDGRGSTNYGYTF

size: -
D: TRBD1
J: TRBJ1-1
V: TRBV6-4
DNA: TGTGCCAGCCGACCAGGGGGTCCGGGGAACACTGAAGCTTTCTTT
CDR3: CASRPGGPGNTEAFF

size: few
D: -
J: TRBJ2-5
V: TRBV5-4
DNA: TGTGCCAGCAGCGCGCTGAAAGAGACCCAGTACTTC
CDR3: CASSALKETQYF

size: -
D: TRBD2
J: TRBJ2-2
V: TRBV7-7
DNA: TGTGCTAGCAGTCGAGCGGGGGCCGGGGAGCTGTTTTTT
CDR3: CASSRAGAGELFF

size: few
D: -
J: TRBJ2-2
V: TRBV2
DNA: TGTGCCAGCAGTGATCTGGTCTACGGCACCGGGGAGCTGTTTTTT
CDR3: CASSDLVYGTGELFF

size: -
D: TRBD1
J: TRBJ2-3
V: TRBV7-3
DNA: TGTGCCAGCAGCCTCCGGGACAGGGGGCTGGGCACGCAGTATTTT
CDR3: CASSLRDRGLGTQYF

size: -
D: TRBD1
J: TRBJ1-2
V: TRBV5-6
DNA: TGTGCCAGCAGCTTGGCGGACAGGGGCATCGGCTACACCTTC
CDR3: CASSLADRGIGYTF

size: -
D: TRBD2
J: TRBJ2-1
V: TRBV19
DNA: TGTGCCAGTACCCACGGGGGGGGTACAAAAGTCCATGAGCAGTTCTTC
CDR3: CASTHGGGTKVHEQFF

size: -
D: -
J: TRBJ2-1
V: TRBV7-2
DNA: TGTGCCAGCAGCTTGCGTACTAGAAGTGGTTACAATGAGCAGTTCTTC
CDR3: CASSLRTRSGYNEQFF

size: -
D: -
J: TRBJ2-7
V: TRBV5-6
DNA: TGTGCCAGCAGCTTGAGGCTGAGGGCCAGCTACGAGCAGTACTTC
CDR3: CASSLRLRASYEQYF

size: -
D: -
J: TRBJ1-1
V: TRBV30
DNA: TGTGCCTGGAATAATCAGGGTAACACTGAAGCTTTCTTT
CDR3: CAWNNQGNTEAFF

size: -
D: -
J: TRBJ1-1
V: TRBV7-8
DNA: TGTGCCAGCAGCTTAACTGGCAGGGCTACCACTGAAGCTTTCTTT
CDR3: CASSLTGRATTEAFF

size: -
D: -
J: TRBJ2-5
V: TRBV7-7
DNA: TGTGCTAGCAGCTTACCCACGGGGGTCGGCCAAGAGACCCAGTACTTC
CDR3: CASSLPTGVGQETQYF

size: -
D: -
J: TRBJ2-7
V: TRBV2
DNA: TGTGCCAGCAGTGAAGCTGGGGCAGGGAAGGGCTACGAGCAGTACTTC
CDR3: CASSEAGAGKGYEQYF

size: -
D: -
J: TRBJ2-4
V: TRBV19
DNA: TGTGCCAGTAGTATAGAAGTCCGACCTACTACCCACCCCATTCAGTACTTC
CDR3: CASSIEVRPTTHPIQYF

size: -
D: TRBD1
J: TRBJ1-1
V: TRBV19
DNA: TGTGCCAGTAGCCGAGCTCGGGACAGGGGGCCTGGCACTGAAGCTTTCTTT
CDR3: CASSRARDRGPGTEAFF

size: -
D: -
J: TRBJ2-5
V: TRBV12-5
DNA: TGTGCTAGTGGTCCGGACTCCGGCGGGGCGGGGTACTTC
CDR3: CASGPDSGGAGYF

size: -
D: TRBD1
J: TRBJ1-1
V: TRBV2
DNA: TGTGCCAGCAGTTTACAGGGGGCGGCGAGCACTGAAGCTTTCTTT
CDR3: CASSLQGAASTEAFF

size: -
D: TRBD1
J: TRBJ1-4
V: TRBV7-9
DNA: TGTGCCAGCAGCTTAGACGACAGGGTAGTAAGTGAAAAACTGTTTTTT
CDR3: CASSLDDRVVSEKLFF

size: once
D: TRBD1
J: TRBJ2-5
V: TRBV27
DNA: TGTGCCAGCAGTACCCGGACAGGGGAGGTGGAGACCCAGTACTTC
CDR3: CASSTRTGEVETQYF

size: -
D: TRBD1
J: TRBJ2-7
V: TRBV7-2
DNA: TGTGCCAGCAGCTTCCAGGGGGCGGGGTACGAGCAGTACTTC
CDR3: CASSFQGAGYEQYF

size: -
D: -
J: TRBJ2-6
V: TRBV7-8
DNA: TGTGCCAGCAGCTTAGGGGGCAGTGGGGCCAACGTCCTGACTTTC
CDR3: CASSLGGSGANVLTF

size: -
D: -
J: TRBJ1-1
V: TRBV6-4
DNA: TGTGCCAGCAGTGCACGCGGGGGCACTGAAGCTTTCTTT
CDR3: CASSARGGTEAFF

size: -
D: -
J: TRBJ1-1
V: TRBV5-4
DNA: TGTGCCAGCGAGGAGTCAATGAACACTGAAGCTTTCTTT
CDR3: CASEESMNTEAFF

size: -
D: -
J: TRBJ2-3
V: TRBV7-2
DNA: TGTGCCAGCAGCCCAAACACAGATACGCAGTATTTT
CDR3: CASSPNTDTQYF

size: -
D: TRBD1
J: TRBJ2-2
V: TRBV5-6
DNA: TGTGCCAGCAGCTTGAGGTGGACAGGGGACACCGGGGAGCTGTTTTTT
CDR3: CASSLRWTGDTGELFF

size: -
D: -
J: TRBJ2-3
V: TRBV4-3
DNA: TGCGCCAGCAGCCAAGCTATGTCCTCCTTCGGCACAGATACGCAGTATTTT
CDR3: CASSQAMSSFGTDTQYF

size: -
D: -
J: TRBJ1-5
V: TRBV7-8
DNA: TGTGCCAGCAGCGGGAGTATAGCCTTCTATAGCAATCAGCCCCAGCATTTT
CDR3: CASSGSIAFYSNQPQHF

size: -
D: -
J: TRBJ2-5
V: TRBV7-7
DNA: TGTGCCAGCAGCTTAGACTATCGAAAGCCCCCGTACTTC
CDR3: CASSLDYRKPPYF

size: -
D: -
J: TRBJ1-1
V: TRBV7-2
DNA: TGTGCCAGCAGCCATGTCCGGTACACTGAAGCTTTCTTT
CDR3: CASSHVRYTEAFF

size: -
D: TRBD2
J: TRBJ2-5
V: TRBV14
DNA: TGTGCCAGCAGTCAAACCCGCGGGGGGGCCTACCAAGAGACCCAGTACTTC
CDR3: CASSQTRGGAYQETQYF

size: -
D: -
J: TRBJ1-1
V: TRBV11-2
DNA: TGTGCCAGCAGCTTAAGCCCTGCCCCGAGCACTGAAGCTTTCTTT
CDR3: CASSLSPAPSTEAFF

size: -
D: -
J: TRBJ2-7
V: TRBV6-1
DNA: TGTGCCAGCGGGGAGGCCACTTGGAGCGAGCAGTACTTC
CDR3: CASGEATWSEQYF

size: -
D: TRBD1
J: TRBJ1-1
V: TRBV7-2
DNA: TGTGCCAGCAGCTTAGTGAGGGGGCCGAACACTGAAGCTTTCTTT
CDR3: CASSLVRGPNTEAFF

size: -
D: -
J: TRBJ1-2
V: TRBV5-1
DNA: TGCGCCAGATGGAATGACAGTCCCACCAACTATGGCTACACCTTC
CDR3: CARWNDSPTNYGYTF

size: -
D: -
J: TRBJ2-3
V: TRBV4-2
DNA: TGTGCCAGCAGCCGAGGCCGACGTACCGGCACAGATACGCAGTATTTT
CDR3: CASSRGRRTGTDTQYF

size: -
D: -
J: TRBJ1-1
V: TRBV7-8
DNA: TGTGCCAGCAGCTCGGACAGAGGGACTGAAGCTTTCTTT
CDR3: CASSSDRGTEAFF

size: -
D: -
J: TRBJ1-2
V: TRBV6-5
DNA: TGTGCCAGCAGACCGGGCCTCAAGGGGGGCTACACCTTC
CDR3: CASRPGLKGGYTF

size: -
D: -
J: TRBJ1-2
V: TRBV21-1
DNA: TGTGCCAGCAGCACCCCTCCTGCCCTCCGGGGCTATGGCTACACCTTC
CDR3: CASSTPPALRGYGYTF

size: once
D: TRBD2
J: TRBJ2-7
V: TRBV4-2
DNA: TGTGCCAGCAGCCAGCGACTAGCGGGGGGGGACGAGCAGTACTTC
CDR3: CASSQRLAGGDEQYF

size: -
D: -
J: TRBJ1-4
V: TRBV6-5
DNA: TGTGCCAGCAGTTACTTGAGTGCAACTAATGAAAAACTGTTTTTT
CDR3: CASSYLSATNEKLFF

size: -
D: TRBD1
J: TRBJ1-1
V: TRBV19
DNA: TGTGCCAGTAAGCCTTCAGGGGGTAGCTCTGAAGCTTTCTTT
CDR3: CASKPSGGSSEAFF

size: -
D: TRBD1
J: TRBJ1-2
V: TRBV5-8
DNA: TGTGCCAGCAGCTTGGTGGCCGGGACAGGGGGCTTTGGCTACACCTTC
CDR3: CASSLVAGTGGFGYTF

size: -
D: -
J: TRBJ1-6
V: TRBV19
DNA: TGTGCCAGTAGTATAGACACAGGGAGGGATTCACCCCTCCACTTT
CDR3: CASSIDTGRDSPLHF